Presented here are 30 T cell receptor beta chains from one specimen sequenced in a study of response to subunit inactivated influenza vaccine. TCRdb ran MiXCR on the RT-PCR reads and lists one entry per CDR3 protein. Among 450,000 to 600,000 distinct CDR3 sequences, approximately 17% were seen once, and the ten largest hold less than 4%. The specimen comprised CD4+ T cells sorted from PBMCs, sampled around 2 years after vaccination. Receptors were obtained from a man between 45 and 75 years old who received an inactivated influenza vaccine.

The chain uses TRBV12-5 and TRBJ2-3; D remains ambiguous. CDR1 and CDR2 (germline): LGHNT, FRNRAP. The CDR3 sequence is 12 residues long. V was pared by 6 bases and J by 4 bases, with 8 bases between. CDR3 sequence reads: CASGPGPDTQYF. CDR3 nucleotide sequence: TGTGCTAGTGGCCCCGGACCAGATACGCAGTATTTT.

The chain couples TRBV11-2 to TRBJ2-5; D is unresolved. This CDR3 comprises 15 residues. Trimming took off 1 base at V and 0 bases at J, with 9 bases between the two ends. Germline CDR1 reads SGHAT; CDR2 reads FQNNGV. The DNA for the CDR3 is TGTGCCAGCAGCTTAGGTCCAGTGTACCAAGAGACCCAGTACTTC. Protein product: CASSLGPVYQETQYF.

The J gene is TRBJ2-7, the V gene TRBV2, with no clear D. The CDR3 is 12 amino acids. CDR1 and CDR2 from the germline V gene are SNHLY and FYNNEI. Trimming shortened V by 3 bases and J by 7 bases, and 10 bases separated the two germline ends. CDR3 coding DNA: TGTGCCAGCAGTGAGGGTAAAGGGGAGCAGTACTTC. Residues: CASSEGKGEQYF.

The chain has TRBV18 and TRBJ1-4, with a weak D call TRBD1 (6 bases). The CDR3 spans 13 residues. With 8 bases removed from V and 7 bases from J, the gap between germline ends came to 14 bases. The V gene's germline CDR1 is KGHSH and CDR2 LQKENI. This CDR3 is CASRSGEREKLFF. The CDR3, as DNA: TGTGCCAGCCGGTCAGGGGAGCGTGAAAAACTGTTTTTT.

This clonotype has more than one count but fewer than ten. This chain uses TRBV3-1 with TRBJ2-2; weak D call: TRBD2 (7 bases). CDR3 size: 17 residues. Germline V gene lookup returns CDR1 LGHDT and CDR2 YNNKEL (reference sequence). V lost 4 bases and J lost 3, with 18 bases in between. The CDR3 nucleotides read TGTGCCAGCAGCCCCCGGCGTGCGGGGGCTTACACCGGGGAGCTGTTTTTT. Its translation: CASSPRRAGAYTGELFF.

This clonotype was counted at least ten times. This chain's CDR3 is CASSFGQPQETQYF. The CDR3 nucleotides read TGTGCCAGCAGTTTTGGACAGCCGCAAGAGACCCAGTACTTC. The chain employs TRBV28 and TRBJ2-5; tentative D call: TRBD1 (6 bases). Trimming removed 3 bases from V and 2 bases from J, with 10 bases in between. Germline assignment: CDR1 MDHEN and CDR2 SYDVKM. CDR3 length: 14 residues.

The CDR3 loop reads CASSQGTGGMQPQHF. In DNA form, the CDR3 reads TGTGCCAGTAGTCAGGGGACAGGGGGCATGCAGCCCCAGCATTTT. The chain uses TRBV19 and TRBJ1-5; 12 nucleotides align to TRBD1. V shed 5 bases, J shed 7 bases, and the junction held 6 bases outside the gene matches. The germline V gene encodes CDR1 LNHDA and CDR2 SQIVND (reference sequence). CDR3 length: 15 amino acids.

This clonotype was picked up many times. This chain links TRBV29-1 with TRBJ2-1; D is unresolved. CDR1 and CDR2 from the germline V gene are SQVTM and ANQGSEA. This CDR3 is 13 amino acids long. Trimming removed 4 bases from V and 5 bases from J, with 12 bases in between. CDR3 sequence: CSVVSPTDNEQFF. DNA for the CDR3: TGCAGCGTTGTATCCCCCACTGACAATGAGCAGTTCTTC.

This clonotype was observed a handful of times. The gene calls are TRBV10-3 and TRBJ2-6; 7 bases fit TRBD1. After removal of 6 bases from V and 0 bases from J, the junction contained 5 bases not matched to a gene. The CDR3 is 16 residues long. The germline V gene encodes CDR1 ENHRY and CDR2 SYGVKD. DNA of the CDR3: TGTGCCATCAGCAAGACAGGGAGCTCTGGGGCCAACGTCCTGACTTTC. Translated, it gives CAISKTGSSGANVLTF.

The V gene is TRBV4-2, the J gene TRBJ1-2, with D unresolved. V lost 4 bases to trimming and J lost 2 bases, with 20 bases between them. The CDR3 is made up of 17 amino acids. In germline, CDR1 is LGHNA, CDR2 YNFKEQ. The CDR3 is CASSLPLLKEGNYGYTF. The DNA for the CDR3 is TGTGCCAGCAGCCTGCCTCTCTTAAAGGAGGGCAACTATGGCTACACCTTC.

The rearrangement links TRBV7-2 to TRBJ1-1; a weak D match, TRBD1 (6 bases). This CDR3 contains 16 residues. The germline V gene has CDR1 SGHTA and CDR2 FQGNSA. V lost 0 bases to trimming and J lost 1 base, with 12 bases between them. Written as DNA, the CDR3 is TGTGCCAGCAGCTTAGCGTTTACAGGGACGAACACTGAAGCTTTCTTT. Translation gives CASSLAFTGTNTEAFF.

The chain is built from TRBV20-1 and TRBJ2-5, with 7 bases aligning to TRBD1. The V gene's germline CDR1 is DFQATT and CDR2 SNEGSKA (reference sequence). The CDR3 runs to 14 residues. After removal of 5 bases from V and 4 bases from J, the junction contained 10 bases not matched to a gene. This CDR3 reads CSALPDRTTETQYF. CDR3 bases: TGCAGTGCTCTCCCGGACAGGACGACAGAGACCCAGTACTTC.

This clonotype was recorded a few times. V and J are TRBV12-3 or TRBV12-4 and TRBJ1-2; 7 nucleotides match TRBD1. J was trimmed by 0 bases and V by 5 bases; bases with no gene match: 6. There are 15 residues in the CDR3. The CDR3 region is CASSPPGGSNYGYTF. In DNA form, the CDR3 reads TGTGCCAGCAGTCCCCCAGGGGGTTCTAACTATGGCTACACCTTC.

This clonotype came up a few times. This chain connects TRBV4-2 to TRBJ2-1; a possible D gene is TRBD1 (5 bases). Trimming pared 0 bases from V and 7 bases from J, leaving 13 bases between. The CDR3 sequence is 15 residues long. Germline-derived CDR1 and CDR2 are LGHNA and YNFKEQ. The CDR3 DNA reads TGTGCCAGCAGCCAAGAGGCATTGGCAGGGAATGAGCAGTTCTTC. Translating it yields CASSQEALAGNEQFF.

This chain links TRBV9 with TRBJ1-4, with unresolved D. V was clipped by 1 base and J by 4 bases, with 8 bases between them. CDR3 length: 14 residues. CDR1 and CDR2 from the germline V gene are SGDLS and YYNGEE. The CDR3 is CASSVRPDNEKLFF. The CDR3 coding sequence is TGTGCCAGCAGCGTACGACCGGATAATGAAAAACTGTTTTTT. Supplemented by reference TRBV9 and TRBJ1-4, the full variable domain reads DSGVTQTPKHLITATGQRVTLRCSPRSGDLSVYWYQQSLDQGLQFLIQYYNGEERAKGNILERFSAQQFPDLHSELNLSSLELGDSALYFCASSVRPDNEKLFFGSGTQLSVL.

V is TRBV21-1 and J is TRBJ2-6. TRBV21-1 is classified as a pseudogene. The CDR3 covers 17 residues. The CDR3: CASSTERKISGANVLTF. The DNA for the CDR3 is TGTGCCAGCAGCACAGAGCGAAAGATCTCTGGGGCCAACGTCCTGACTTTC.

This clonotype showed up many times. This chain joins TRBV5-1 and TRBJ2-5; 9 bases agree with TRBD1. The V and J ends lost 0 bases and 5 bases, in that order; junction bases with no gene match: 8. CDR1 and CDR2 (germline): SGHRS, YFSETQ. The CDR3 is 16 residues long. The CDR3 coding sequence is TGCGCCAGCAGCTTGGGGGGACAGGGTACCTATGAGACCCAGTACTTC. Translating gives CASSLGGQGTYETQYF.

The J gene is TRBJ1-3, the V gene TRBV4-2; no firm D call. This CDR3 spans 15 amino acids. CDR1 and CDR2 (germline): LGHNA, YNFKEQ. Trimming took off 4 bases at V and 1 base at J, with 11 bases between the two ends. The DNA for the CDR3 is TGTGCCAGCAGCCCAGGCAGAGGATCTGGAAACACCATATATTTT. This translates into CASSPGRGSGNTIYF.

CDR3 DNA sequence: TGTGCCAGCAGCTTTGGAGGGGGGGGCTCCTACAATGAGCAGTTCTTC. It yields the protein CASSFGGGGSYNEQFF. The chain links TRBV7-3 to TRBJ2-1; tentative D call: TRBD2 (7 bases). The CDR3 extends over 16 amino acids. V lost 3 bases and J 0 bases, leaving 12 bases between the germline ends. Looked up from germline, CDR1 is SGHTA and CDR2 is FQGTGA.

The gene calls are TRBV28 and TRBJ2-1; a weak D match, TRBD2 (6 bases). V gave up 5 bases and J gave up 2 bases, with 16 bases separating them. The CDR3 is 16 amino acids. The germline V gene has CDR1 MDHEN and CDR2 SYDVKM. In nucleotides, the CDR3 is TGTGCCAGCAGTACTTATCTAGCGAATGCCTACAATGAGCAGTTCTTC. Protein: CASSTYLANAYNEQFF.

This clonotype occurred a few times. The V gene is TRBV4-1, the J gene TRBJ1-4; D unclear. The germline V gene encodes CDR1 MGHRA and CDR2 YSYEKL. V lost 5 bases, J lost 8 bases, and 18 bases lay in between. The CDR3 has 15 amino acids. The CDR3 loop is CASSTGPLPTEKLFF. The CDR3 nucleotides are TGCGCCAGCAGCACCGGGCCACTGCCTACGGAAAAACTGTTTTTT.

This clonotype was seen ten or more times. The gene calls are TRBV15 and TRBJ1-5; TRBD1 might be the D (5 bases). The germline V gene has CDR1 LNHNV and CDR2 YYDKDF (reference sequence). CDR3 length: 14 amino acids. V lost 8 bases and J lost 5, with 16 bases in between. In DNA form, the CDR3 reads TGTGCCACCTGCTCTACACGGGGCGATCAGCCCCAGCATTTT. Translation: CATCSTRGDQPQHF.

This sequence joins TRBV19 and TRBJ2-4, with TRBD2 matching over 8 bases. Germline V CDR1 and CDR2: LNHDA, SQIVND (reference sequence). The CDR3 loop spans 14 amino acids. V was clipped by 9 bases and J by 8 bases; unmatched bases: 12. CDR3 nucleotides: TGTGCCAGCCAGCCGGGGGGGACGGCAGACATTCAGTACTTC. Its protein product is CASQPGGTADIQYF. Variable domain in full (rest from reference TRBV19 and TRBJ2-4): DGGITQSPKYLFRKEGQNVTLSCEQNLNHDAMYWYRQDPGQGLRLIYYSQIVNDFQKGDIAEGYSVSREKKESFPLTVTSAQKNPTAFYLCASQPGGTADIQYFGAGTRLSVL.

This sequence joins TRBV10-3 and TRBJ2-3; 10 bases align to TRBD2. Trimming removed 0 bases from V and 3 bases from J; junction bases left unmatched: 3. Germline CDR1 and CDR2: ENHRY and SYGVKD. There are 16 residues in the CDR3. CDR3 coding DNA: TGTGCCATCAGTGAGTCACTAGCGGGAATAACAGATACGCAGTATTTT. This sequence encodes CAISESLAGITDTQYF.

This clonotype turned up a few times. This chain links TRBV4-3 with TRBJ2-5; 11 bases align to TRBD2. The CDR3 has 15 residues. Germline trimming cut 1 base from V and 13 bases from J; bases unmatched to any gene: 11. Germline V gene data show CDR1 as LGHNA and CDR2 as YSLEER. This CDR3 reads CASSQVVTSGVTRYF. CDR3 DNA sequence: TGCGCCAGCAGCCAAGTGGTGACTAGCGGGGTGACTCGGTACTTC.

V gene TRBV5-6 combines with J gene TRBJ2-2; tentative D call: TRBD1 (6 bases). CDR1 SGHDT and CDR2 YYEEEE come from the germline V gene. The V end was cut by 4 bases, the J end by 0 bases, with 16 bases between. The CDR3 contains 17 residues. DNA for the CDR3: TGTGCCAGCAGCCCAGGGTTCGGGACAACGAACACCGGGGAGCTGTTTTTT. This sequence encodes CASSPGFGTTNTGELFF.

The chain employs TRBV6-5 and TRBJ1-1; D unclear. V dropped 6 bases and J dropped 10 bases, with 12 bases sitting between them. The CDR3 consists of 11 residues. Germline V gene lookup returns CDR1 MNHEY and CDR2 SVGAGI. The CDR3 DNA reads TGTGCCAGCAGGTCAAGAGGTGGAGCTTTCTTT. Translation gives CASRSRGGAFF.

In its sample, this clonotype was seen a few times. The rearrangement joins TRBV20-1 to TRBJ1-5, with D perhaps matching TRBD1 (5 bases). The CDR3 extends over 15 amino acids. Trimming cost V 4 bases and J 4 bases, with 17 bases left between them. Germline V gene sequence: CDR1 DFQATT, CDR2 SNEGSKA (reference sequence). CDR3 nucleotide sequence: TGCAGTGCTACACCGCAGGGCAGGTCGAATCAGCCCCAGCATTTT. Translation gives CSATPQGRSNQPQHF.

The chain carries TRBV7-9 and TRBJ2-3; 7 nucleotides match TRBD1. Trimming cost V 4 bases and J 2 bases; bases outside gene matches: 9. CDR3 length: 16 amino acids. Germline-derived CDR1 and CDR2 are SEHNR and FQNEAQ (reference sequence). The CDR3 here is CASSSNRQGNTDTQYF. CDR3 coding DNA: TGTGCCAGCAGCTCCAATCGACAGGGAAACACAGATACGCAGTATTTT.

CDR3 sequence reads: CASSLGGRDPWGYTF. CDR3 DNA sequence: TGTGCCAGCAGCTTAGGCGGCAGGGACCCGTGGGGCTACACCTTC. This chain joins TRBV7-2 and TRBJ1-2; possibly TRBD1 for D (5 bases). The CDR3 runs 15 residues. The germline V gene has CDR1 SGHTA and CDR2 FQGNSA. V gave up 1 base and J gave up 8 bases, with 17 bases separating them.